These 17 T cell receptor beta chains were sequenced from one sample in a study of T cells in narcolepsy. The table came from immunoSEQ multiplex PCR; TCRdb's copy has only in-frame clones and leaves some out. The sample comprises fewer than 40,000 clones, 84% of which are singletons, and over 1% rests with the top ten. The sample comprised CD45RA- memory CD4+ T cells from PBMCs. All receptors come from a human donor with narcolepsy.

J is TRBJ1-6 and V is TRBV28, with D possibly matching TRBD1 (5 bases). The CDR3 is 14 residues long. Trimming left V 5 bases short and J 10 bases short, with 15 bases between. The germline gives CDR1 MDHEN, CDR2 SYDVKM. The CDR3 region is CASSLVGGKSPLHF. CDR3 sequence (DNA): TGTGCCAGCAGTCTGGTGGGGGGGAAATCACCCCTCCACTTT.

The chain's CDR3 is CASSPDRRPRDTQYF. In DNA form, the CDR3 reads TGTGCCAGCAGTCCCGACAGGAGGCCTCGGGATACGCAGTATTTT. The V gene is TRBV7-2, the J gene TRBJ2-3; TRBD1 might be the D (6 bases). Germline assignment: CDR1 SGHTA and CDR2 FQGNSA. The CDR3 covers 15 residues. The V end was cut by 6 bases, the J end by 6 bases, with 19 bases between.

The rearrangement joins TRBV19 to TRBJ1-5; D remains unclear. The CDR3 totals 15 residues. Trimming removed 5 bases from V and 5 bases from J, with 16 bases in between. CDR1 and CDR2 from the germline V gene are LNHDA and SQIVND (reference sequence). The CDR3, as DNA: TGTGCCAGTAGTTCCCGACTGGGCAGCCATCAGCCCCAGCATTTT. It encodes CASSSRLGSHQPQHF.

This chain links TRBV11-2 with TRBJ2-3, with 12 positions matching TRBD2. The V segment lost 2 bases and the J segment 6 bases; nucleotides outside the gene matches: 3. The CDR3 contains 15 residues. The V gene's germline CDR1 is SGHAT and CDR2 FQNNGV. This chain's CDR3 is CASSLRGTSGDTQYF. The DNA for the CDR3 is TGTGCCAGCAGCTTACGCGGGACTAGCGGGGATACGCAGTATTTT. Complete variable domain (other parts from reference TRBV11-2 and TRBJ2-3): EAGVAQSPRYKIIEKRQSVAFWCNPISGHATLYWYQQILGQGPKLLIQFQNNGVVDDSQLPKDRFSAERLKGVDSTLKIQPAKLEDSAVYLCASSLRGTSGDTQYFGPGTRLTVL.

This sequence joins TRBV5-6 and TRBJ2-2, with D uncertain. The CDR3 has 14 amino acids. Trimming pared 3 bases from V and 5 bases from J, leaving 11 bases between. The germline CDR1 and CDR2 sequences are SGHDT and YYEEEE. The CDR3 coding sequence is TGTGCCAGCAGCTCCGTTCCTGGGACCGGGGAGCTGTTTTTT. Its protein is CASSSVPGTGELFF.

This clone was detected a few times. One end of the junction fails to match germline, which may point to a read error. The gene calls are TRBV7-8 and TRBJ2-2, with D perhaps matching TRBD2 (5 bases). The CDR3 has 14 residues. Germline CDR1 is SGHVS and CDR2 is FQNEAQ. The CDR3 region is CASSLAPRAGELFF. The CDR3 nucleotides read TGTGCCAGCAGCCTAGCCCCGAGGGCCGGGGAGCTGTTTTTT.

The chain combines TRBV4-3 with TRBJ1-6; D unresolved. CDR3 size: 15 residues. The germline CDR1 and CDR2 sequences are LGHNA and YSLEER. V lost 1 base and J lost 8, with 12 bases in between. The CDR3 here is CASSQGGALHSPLHF. CDR3 bases: TGCGCCAGCAGCCAAGGCGGAGCTCTCCATTCACCCCTCCACTTT.

V and J are TRBV4-2 and TRBJ2-3; no reliable D call. The germline V gene has CDR1 LGHNA and CDR2 YNFKEQ. Deletions cut 4 bases from V and 5 bases from J, with 10 bases between. CDR3 length equals 13 residues. DNA for the CDR3: TGTGCCAGCAGCCCCATAGTTCGAGATACGCAGTATTTT. Translating it yields CASSPIVRDTQYF.

This chain connects TRBV27 to TRBJ1-2, with D hard to call. This CDR3 spans 15 amino acids. The V and J ends lost 5 bases and 4 bases respectively, with 17 bases between them. CDR1 and CDR2 (germline): MNHEY, SMNVEV (reference sequence). The CDR3 DNA follows: TGTGCCAGCAGTCCAACCCAGAGGAACCTCTATGGCTACACCTTC. Amino acid sequence: CASSPTQRNLYGYTF.

J is TRBJ1-2 and V is TRBV18; a weak D match, TRBD1 (5 bases). Germline-derived CDR1 and CDR2 are KGHSH and LQKENI. The V end was cut by 1 base, the J end by 3 bases, with 12 bases between. The CDR3 has 15 residues. CDR3 sequence: CASSPLSGWDYGYTF. The CDR3 region has the DNA TGTGCCAGCTCACCACTCTCAGGGTGGGACTATGGCTACACCTTC.

The V and J genes are TRBV9 and TRBJ2-1, with TRBD2 identical over 9 bases. Unmatched junction bases numbered 8, after V lost 0 bases and J lost 4 bases. Germline V CDR1 and CDR2: SGDLS, YYNGEE. This CDR3 has 17 residues. CDR3 region: CASSVAVGGGVYNEQFF. DNA for the CDR3: TGTGCCAGCAGCGTAGCGGTAGGCGGGGGGGTTTACAATGAGCAGTTCTTC.

The V and J genes are TRBV5-4 and TRBJ2-2; 8 positions match TRBD2. The CDR3 is made up of 16 amino acids. V dropped 3 bases and J dropped 4; count of bases not matched to a gene: 8. Germline CDR1 is SGHNT and CDR2 is YYREEE (reference sequence). CDR3 residues: CASSYVRGGGTGELFF. CDR3 coding DNA: TGTGCCAGCAGCTATGTTCGGGGGGGCGGCACCGGGGAGCTGTTTTTT.

The V call is TRBV4-2, the J call TRBJ2-3, with TRBD2 matching 9 bases. Trimming at V came to 0 bases and at J to 2 bases, leaving 12 bases not matched to a gene. This CDR3 has 19 residues. Germline CDR1 and CDR2: LGHNA and YNFKEQ. The CDR3 protein is CASSQDLIRAGGFTDTQYF. The CDR3 DNA reads as TGTGCCAGCAGCCAAGACTTAATCCGGGCGGGGGGGTTCACAGATACGCAGTATTTT.

The J gene is TRBJ2-3, the V gene TRBV2; D gene ambiguous. Germline lookup yields CDR1 SNHLY and CDR2 FYNNEI. The V end lost 8 bases, the J end lost 2 bases, and 11 bases lay between the germline ends. CDR3 length: 13 residues. The CDR3 spells CASLGLPTDTQYF. CDR3 sequence (DNA): TGTGCCAGCCTTGGGCTACCCACAGATACGCAGTATTTT. Drawing the rest from reference TRBV2 and TRBJ2-3, the complete variable domain is EPEVTQTPSHQVTQMGQEVILRCVPISNHLYFYWYRQILGQKVEFLVSFYNNEISEKSEIFDDQFSVERPDGSNFTLKIRSTKLEDSAMYFCASLGLPTDTQYFGPGTRLTVL.

This clone came up a few times. The chain combines TRBV10-3 with TRBJ1-3, with unresolved D. The V end lost 0 bases, the J end lost 0 bases, and 12 bases lay between the germline ends. Germline assignment: CDR1 ENHRY and CDR2 SYGVKD. The CDR3 runs 17 residues. The CDR3 DNA reads as TGTGCCATCAGTGAGTCGACGCAGAACTTCTCTGGAAACACCATATATTTT. Its protein is CAISESTQNFSGNTIYF.

V gene TRBV11-1 combines with J gene TRBJ1-4; 11 bases are shared with TRBD1. The CDR3 runs to 15 residues. CDR1 is SGHAT, CDR2 FQDESV, per germline (reference sequence). After removal of 5 bases from V and 10 bases from J, the junction contained 9 bases not matched to a gene. CDR3 loop: CASSQEGQGAGKLFF. CDR3 bases: TGTGCCAGCAGCCAAGAAGGACAGGGGGCTGGAAAACTGTTTTTT.

In DNA, the CDR3 is TGTGCCACCAGCAGAGTGGGCGGTCCGGATCAGCCCCAGCATTTT. The encoded protein is CATSRVGGPDQPQHF. The chain joins TRBV15 to TRBJ1-5, with D hard to call. From germline, CDR1 is LNHNV and CDR2 YYDKDF (reference sequence). Trimming removed 1 base at V and 5 bases at J, with 12 bases between. This CDR3 is 15 amino acids long.